Below, 21 T cell receptor beta chains from the same sample are listed, as sequenced in a study of T cell responses to AZD1222 COVID-19 vaccine. Some clones are missing from TCRdb's copy, which holds only in-frame ones; the method was immunoSEQ multiplex PCR. Altogether approximately 67,000 clones are present, about four fifths being singletons, with the ten largest covering approximately 5.9%. Specimen: peripheral blood, collected 28 days after the second AZD1222 dose. All receptors come from an adult who received the AZD1222 COVID-19 vaccine.

This sequence joins TRBV25-1 and TRBJ2-1; the match to TRBD1 covers 8 bases. CDR3 length: 16 residues. Germline lookup yields CDR1 MGHDK and CDR2 SYGVNS. The V gene end was trimmed by 2 bases and the J gene end by 1 base; junction bases not matched to a gene: 4. The CDR3 sequence: CASSEDRGRSYNEQFF. CDR3 in DNA: TGTGCCAGCAGTGAAGACAGGGGAAGGTCCTACAATGAGCAGTTCTTC. The full variable domain, its missing parts supplied by reference TRBV25-1 and TRBJ2-1, is EADIYQTPRYLVIGTGKKITLECSQTMGHDKMYWYQQDPGMELHLIHYSYGVNSTEKGDLSSESTVSRIRTEHFPLTLESARPSHTSQYLCASSEDRGRSYNEQFFGPGTRLTVL.

CDR3 sequence reads: CATSRGPGLTNTGELFF. CDR3 DNA sequence: TGTGCCACCAGCAGGGGGCCAGGGCTCACGAACACCGGGGAGCTGTTTTTT. The rearrangement uses TRBV15 and TRBJ2-2, with D perhaps matching TRBD1 (5 bases). Trimming stripped 3 bases from V and 0 bases from J, with 14 bases between. Germline V gene lookup returns CDR1 LNHNV and CDR2 YYDKDF (reference sequence). The CDR3 consists of 17 residues.

The chain combines TRBV19 with TRBJ1-3; 8 bases line up with TRBD1. Unmatched junction bases numbered 9, after V lost 1 base and J lost 1 base. Germline V gene lookup returns CDR1 LNHDA and CDR2 SQIVND (reference sequence). This CDR3 has 18 residues. DNA of the CDR3: TGTGCCAGTAGTATAGGATCCGGGACAGGTCTTTCTGGAAACACCATATATTTT. This codes for CASSIGSGTGLSGNTIYF. Full variable domain (rest looked up from reference TRBV19 and TRBJ1-3): DGGITQSPKYLFRKEGQNVTLSCEQNLNHDAMYWYRQDPGQGLRLIYYSQIVNDFQKGDIAEGYSVSREKKESFPLTVTSAQKNPTAFYLCASSIGSGTGLSGNTIYFGEGSWLTVV.

This chain links TRBV5-8 with TRBJ1-1; tentative D call: TRBD1 (5 bases). Germline CDR1 reads SGHTS; CDR2 reads YDEGEE. The CDR3 length is 14 residues. With 4 bases removed from V and 4 bases from J, the gap between germline ends came to 14 bases. CDR3 residues: CASSVAGHSTEAFF. The CDR3 nucleotides read TGTGCCAGCAGCGTCGCTGGACATAGCACTGAAGCTTTCTTT.

The chain recombines TRBV5-1 with TRBJ1-3; TRBD1 matches at 7 bases. The CDR3 spans 14 residues. The germline V gene has CDR1 SGHRS and CDR2 YFSETQ. J was trimmed by 2 bases and V by 4 bases; bases with no gene match: 3. The CDR3 loop is CASSPTGTGNTIYF. DNA of the CDR3: TGCGCCAGCAGCCCGACAGGGACTGGAAACACCATATATTTT.

The CDR3, as DNA: TGTGCCAGCAGCTTTACTAGCGGGGGGACCTACAATGAGCAGTTCTTC. This sequence encodes CASSFTSGGTYNEQFF. This chain joins TRBV11-2 and TRBJ2-1; 12 positions match TRBD2. The CDR3 loop spans 16 amino acids. Per the germline V gene, CDR1 is SGHAT and CDR2 is FQNNGV. Losses at the gene ends were 3 bases for V and 2 bases for J; bases not matched to a gene: 2.

J is TRBJ2-5 and V is TRBV7-2, with 10 positions matching TRBD1. J lost 3 bases, V lost 5 bases, and 9 bases had no gene match. The CDR3 covers 16 residues. CDR1 and CDR2 (germline): SGHTA, FQGNSA. In DNA, the CDR3 is TGTGCCAGCAGCCCACGACAGGGGGCGCGGGAAGAGACCCAGTACTTC. This sequence encodes CASSPRQGAREETQYF.

CDR3 in amino acids: CASSLGQGINQPQHF. The CDR3 DNA sequence: TGTGCCAGCAGCCTGGGACAGGGGATCAATCAGCCCCAGCATTTT. The chain combines TRBV3-1 (or the pseudogene TRBV3-2) with TRBJ1-5, with 10 bases identical to TRBD1. CDR3 size: 15 residues. Per the germline V gene, CDR1 is LGHDT and CDR2 is YNNKEL (reference sequence). With V trimmed by 4 bases and J by 3 bases, 3 bases remained unmatched.

This clone appeared once. This rearrangement joins TRBV6-5 to TRBJ1-5; D unresolved. The V gene's germline CDR1 is MNHEY and CDR2 SVGAGI. CDR3 length equals 13 residues. V was trimmed by 8 bases and J by 5 bases, leaving 13 bases between them. In DNA form, the CDR3 reads TGTGCCAGCGGGGTAGAGTGGCATCAGCCCCAGCATTTT. Encoded protein: CASGVEWHQPQHF.

This chain joins TRBV7-6 and TRBJ2-5, with a possible D match to TRBD1 (5 bases). Germline V CDR1 and CDR2: SGHVS, FNYEAQ. The ends were cut back, 2 bases at V and 7 bases at J, with 14 bases in the middle. This CDR3 spans 14 amino acids. CDR3 residues: CASSLPGQRATQYF. CDR3 DNA sequence: TGTGCCAGCAGCTTACCTGGACAAAGAGCGACCCAGTACTTC.

The rearrangement uses TRBV6-6 and TRBJ1-1; no clear D gene. Per the germline V gene, CDR1 is MNHNY and CDR2 is SVGAGI (reference sequence). There are 14 residues in the CDR3. V was trimmed by 0 bases and J by 1 base, leaving 6 bases between them. CDR3 region: CASSYSTSNTEAFF. The CDR3 nucleotides read TGTGCCAGCAGTTACTCGACTTCGAACACTGAAGCTTTCTTT.

This chain links TRBV5-1 with TRBJ2-7; D unresolved. Germline lookup yields CDR1 SGHRS and CDR2 YFSETQ. The V gene lost 3 bases and the J gene lost 1 base, with 5 bases spanning the gap. The CDR3 covers 12 residues. CDR3 residues: CASSSTSYEQYF. The DNA for the CDR3 is TGCGCCAGCAGCTCAACTTCCTACGAGCAGTACTTC.

Only one count was recorded for this clone. The chain is built from TRBV12-3 or TRBV12-4 and TRBJ1-4; D is perhaps TRBD1 (6 bases). V lost 5 bases and J 15 bases, leaving 19 bases between the germline ends. The CDR3 is 13 residues long. Here the CDR3 DNA reads TGTGCCAGCAGTCACCACCTCTTGGACAGAGTGTTTTTT. Its translation is CASSHHLLDRVFF.

The chain employs TRBV7-2 and TRBJ2-7, with 7 bases that match TRBD1. CDR1 is SGHTA and CDR2 is FQGNSA in the germline V gene. V was clipped by 4 bases and J by 4 bases; unmatched bases: 13. The CDR3 covers 16 residues. CDR3 sequence: CASSSPTGTVKYEQYF. CDR3 bases: TGTGCCAGCAGCTCTCCTACCGGGACAGTCAAGTACGAGCAGTACTTC.

The J gene is TRBJ2-3, the V gene TRBV30, with a possible D match to TRBD2 (6 bases). The ends were cut back, 1 base at V and 6 bases at J, with 20 bases in the middle. Germline CDR1 and CDR2: GTSNPN and SVGIG (reference sequence). The CDR3 covers 16 residues. The CDR3 protein is CAWSGLTWAGGDTQYF. CDR3 in DNA: TGTGCCTGGAGTGGTTTGACTTGGGCCGGAGGGGATACGCAGTATTTT.

This chain connects TRBV19 to TRBJ2-1; perhaps TRBD1 as D (6 bases). Germline V CDR1 and CDR2: LNHDA, SQIVND (reference sequence). The CDR3 loop spans 13 amino acids. Trimming took off 5 bases at V and 7 bases at J, with 12 bases between the two ends. For the CDR3, the DNA is TGTGCCAGTAGTCCGACAGGATGGAATGAGCAGTTCTTC. It codes for CASSPTGWNEQFF.

This chain connects TRBV19 to TRBJ2-7, with 11 positions matching TRBD1. Germline V gene data show CDR1 as LNHDA and CDR2 as SQIVND (reference sequence). V shed 6 bases, J shed 6 bases, and the junction held 1 base outside the gene matches. This CDR3 comprises 12 residues. The CDR3 loop reads CASRDRGREQYF. The CDR3 DNA reads as TGTGCCAGTAGGGACAGGGGGCGCGAGCAGTACTTC.

The chain uses TRBV27 and TRBJ2-7, with D tentatively TRBD1 (6 bases). Germline assignment: CDR1 MNHEY and CDR2 SMNVEV (reference sequence). CDR3 length: 14 amino acids. The V end was cut by 7 bases, the J end by 2 bases, with 15 bases between. For the CDR3, the DNA is TGTGCCAGCAAACGGACAGTCCGTCCCTACGAGCAGTACTTC. Its translation: CASKRTVRPYEQYF.

V is TRBV2 and J is TRBJ2-1; the D call may be TRBD1 or TRBD2 (6 bases each). With 7 bases removed from V and 8 bases from J, the gap between germline ends came to 12 bases. The germline V gene has CDR1 SNHLY and CDR2 FYNNEI. The CDR3 has 12 residues. The CDR3 DNA follows: TGTGCCAGCACGGGAGCAGGGGATGAGCAGTTCTTC. It specifies CASTGAGDEQFF.

The rearrangement links TRBV25-1 to TRBJ1-4; 10 bases map to TRBD1. CDR1 and CDR2 (germline): MGHDK, SYGVNS. J was trimmed by 7 bases and V by 6 bases; bases with no gene match: 2. The CDR3 has 13 amino acids. In nucleotides, the CDR3 is TGTGCCAGCAGCCGGGACAGGGGTGAAAAACTGTTTTTT. This sequence encodes CASSRDRGEKLFF.

This chain links TRBV5-1 with TRBJ1-2, with TRBD1 as a possible D gene (6 bases). The CDR3 runs to 17 residues. Germline CDR1 SGHRS, CDR2 YFSETQ. The V end lost 2 bases, the J end lost 1 base, and 18 bases lay between the germline ends. CDR3 bases: TGCGCCAGCAGCTTTGACGGTTCAGGGGCCGGTAACTATGGCTACACCTTC. It specifies CASSFDGSGAGNYGYTF.